The 3 T cell receptor beta chains below were found in one sample sequenced in a study of blood T cell repertoires in COVID-19. The repertoire was sequenced with immunoSEQ multiplex PCR; TCRdb's copy has only in-frame clones and lacks some. The profile shows fewer than 200,000 clones, roughly 89% of them singletons. Sequences were obtained from PBMCs or T cells enriched from blood (not recorded which). These receptors all come from a woman aged 25 to 45 who had been exposed to COVID-19.

The genes are TRBV5-1 and TRBJ1-6; TRBD1 is a possible D gene (5 bases). V lost 1 base, J lost 10 bases, and 9 bases lay in between. Germline assignment: CDR1 SGHRS and CDR2 YFSETQ. The CDR3 length is 13 residues. The CDR3 spells CASSLTGDSPLHF. CDR3 nucleotide sequence: TGCGCCAGCAGCTTGACGGGGGACTCACCCCTCCACTTT.

The chain links TRBV4-3 to TRBJ1-6, with 11 bases identical to TRBD1. Trimming removed 0 bases from V and 17 bases from J; junction bases left unmatched: 9. The V gene's germline CDR1 is LGHNA and CDR2 YSLEER. The CDR3 length is 15 residues. The CDR3 here is CASSQDSGGTGGFHF. The CDR3 DNA reads as TGCGCCAGCAGCCAAGATTCAGGCGGGACAGGGGGTTTCCACTTT.

J is TRBJ1-2 and V is TRBV29-1, with 10 bases lining up with TRBD1. The CDR3 has 14 amino acids. Germline CDR1 is SQVTM and CDR2 is ANQGSEA. Unmatched junction bases numbered 13, after V lost 7 bases and J lost 8 bases. The CDR3 nucleotides are TGCAGCGCACAGACAGGGGGCCGGGTCGGAGGCTACACCTTC. This translates into CSAQTGGRVGGYTF.